What follows are 19 T cell receptor beta chains derived from one specimen sequenced in a study of blood T cell repertoires in COVID-19. Profiling relied on immunoSEQ multiplex PCR, and the TCRdb table lists in-frame clones only, not all of them. In the table there are about 230,000 clones, 80% to 90% of which are singletons. Sequenced material: PBMCs or T cells enriched from blood (not recorded which). These receptor sequences come from a woman in her 30s who had been exposed to COVID-19.

This clone was found once. V gene TRBV7-6 combines with J gene TRBJ1-2; 7 bases align to TRBD1. Per germline, CDR1 SGHVS and CDR2 FNYEAQ. This CDR3 has 17 amino acids. Trimming cost V 3 bases and J 4 bases; bases outside gene matches: 14. In DNA form, the CDR3 reads TGTGCCAGCAGCTTGTCTACAGGGGTATCGTCCCTCTATGGCTACACCTTC. It translates to CASSLSTGVSSLYGYTF.

The chain is built from TRBV5-1 and TRBJ1-3; unclear D gene. CDR3 length equals 16 residues. V lost 0 bases to trimming and J lost 4 bases, with 14 bases between them. Germline CDR1 SGHRS, CDR2 YFSETQ. Written as DNA, the CDR3 is TGCGCCAGCAGCTTGGACGGGTTCTTGAGAGGAAACACCATATATTTT. Amino acid sequence: CASSLDGFLRGNTIYF.

This clone was seen a single time. The rearrangement links TRBV4-2 to TRBJ2-2, with 9 bases lining up with TRBD2. The CDR3 length is 15 residues. Germline V gives CDR1 LGHNA, CDR2 YNFKEQ. The V and J ends lost 4 bases and 8 bases, in that order; junction bases with no gene match: 8. CDR3 protein: CASSPGTSREGELFF. Here the CDR3 DNA reads TGTGCCAGCAGCCCGGGGACTAGCAGGGAAGGGGAGCTGTTTTTT.

The gene calls are TRBV18 and TRBJ1-1; unclear D gene. The CDR3 spans 12 residues. Germline-derived CDR1 and CDR2 are KGHSH and LQKENI. V was pared by 6 bases and J by 7 bases, with 12 bases between. The CDR3 loop reads CASSREGFEAFF. The CDR3 bases are TGTGCCAGCTCGAGGGAGGGATTTGAAGCTTTCTTT.

The chain uses TRBV10-2 and TRBJ2-3; TRBD1 matches at 8 bases. Unmatched junction bases numbered 11, after V lost 5 bases and J lost 4 bases. Germline lookup yields CDR1 WSHSY and CDR2 SAAADI. This CDR3 contains 16 residues. In nucleotides, the CDR3 is TGCGCCAGCAGTCCTGACAGGGGACGGCTCTCAGATACGCAGTATTTT. Protein product: CASSPDRGRLSDTQYF.

This clone has a single count. The chain employs TRBV5-1 and TRBJ2-3, with no clear D. The V gene's germline CDR1 is SGHRS and CDR2 YFSETQ. Trimming stripped 3 bases from V and 5 bases from J, with 16 bases between. The length of the CDR3 is 15 residues. The CDR3 is CASSYLSAEVDTQYF. CDR3 nucleotide sequence: TGCGCCAGCAGCTACTTGTCCGCCGAAGTAGATACGCAGTATTTT.

The V gene is TRBV3-1 (or the pseudogene TRBV3-2), the J gene TRBJ2-1; D is ambiguous. Trimming cost V 4 bases and J 0 bases, with 10 bases left between them. CDR1 is LGHDT, CDR2 YNNKEL, per germline (reference sequence). This CDR3 is built from 15 residues. In DNA, the CDR3 is TGTGCCAGCAGCCTGGGCGCTAACTCCTACAATGAGCAGTTCTTC. It translates to CASSLGANSYNEQFF.

This clone was observed once. CDR3 bases: TGTGCCAGCAGCGCCGGACTAGCGGGAGCCGGGGAGCTGTTTTTT. Translating it yields CASSAGLAGAGELFF. This chain uses TRBV5-6 with TRBJ2-2; 13 bases are a match to TRBD2. The length of the CDR3 is 15 residues. V shed 4 bases, J shed 6 bases, and the junction held 3 bases outside the gene matches. Looked up from germline, CDR1 is SGHDT and CDR2 is YYEEEE.

The rearrangement links TRBV6-5 to TRBJ1-2, with a weak D call TRBD1 (5 bases). V was shortened by 8 bases and J by 7 bases, with 11 bases between the two germline ends. CDR3 length equals 11 residues. Germline V lookup: CDR1 MNHEY, CDR2 SVGAGI. CDR3 coding DNA: TGTGCCAGCGGGACTCACGGTGGCTACACCTTC. It translates to CASGTHGGYTF.

V gene TRBV30 combines with J gene TRBJ1-6; 9 nucleotides agree with TRBD1. The ends lost 2 bases at V and 9 bases at J; junction bases unmatched: 5. The CDR3 is 14 residues long. The germline gives CDR1 GTSNPN, CDR2 SVGIG (reference sequence). The DNA for the CDR3 is TGTGCCTGGAGTAGGGGACAGGGAAGTTCACCCCTCCACTTT. This gives the protein CAWSRGQGSSPLHF.

This chain links TRBV4-1 with TRBJ1-3; possible D gene TRBD1, 5 bases. From germline, CDR1 is MGHRA and CDR2 YSYEKL. Trimming cost V 0 bases and J 2 bases, with 8 bases left between them. The CDR3 covers 15 residues. CDR3 sequence: CASSQEEGTGNTIYF. CDR3 coding DNA: TGCGCCAGCAGCCAAGAGGAGGGGACTGGAAACACCATATATTTT.

This chain connects TRBV15 to TRBJ2-1, with TRBD2 matching over 7 bases. This CDR3 is built from 13 residues. The V gene end was trimmed by 5 bases and the J gene end by 10 bases; junction bases not matched to a gene: 8. In germline, CDR1 is LNHNV, CDR2 YYDKDF (reference sequence). The CDR3 loop is CATSGGGNREQFF. CDR3 bases: TGTGCCACCAGCGGGGGGGGTAATAGGGAGCAGTTCTTC.

The chain combines TRBV19 with TRBJ2-7; 15 positions match TRBD2. The germline V gene encodes CDR1 LNHDA and CDR2 SQIVND (reference sequence). This CDR3 is 16 amino acids long. Trimming cost V 3 bases and J 1 base; bases outside gene matches: 1. In nucleotides, the CDR3 is TGTGCCAGTAGTATGGGACTAGCGGGAGGTTCCTACGAGCAGTACTTC. As protein: CASSMGLAGGSYEQYF.

The gene calls are TRBV18 and TRBJ1-2; 7 bases align to TRBD1. The CDR3 consists of 15 residues. Trimming removed 5 bases from V and 4 bases from J; junction bases left unmatched: 10. In germline, CDR1 is KGHSH, CDR2 LQKENI. CDR3 in DNA: TGTGCCAGCTCATTTGACAGGGCCTACGGCTATGGCTACACCTTC. This sequence encodes CASSFDRAYGYGYTF.

The V call is TRBV2, the J call TRBJ2-1; tentatively, D is TRBD1 (6 bases). V lost 2 bases, J lost 6 bases, and 17 bases lay in between. The CDR3 has 16 residues. Germline CDR1 and CDR2: SNHLY and FYNNEI. This CDR3 is CASSEWQDRRGNEQFF. CDR3 nucleotide sequence: TGTGCCAGCAGTGAATGGCAGGACCGCAGGGGCAATGAGCAGTTCTTC.

The V gene is TRBV15, the J gene TRBJ1-1; D unresolved. V lost 0 bases and J lost 4, with 15 bases in between. The CDR3 extends over 16 amino acids. The germline V gene has CDR1 LNHNV and CDR2 YYDKDF (reference sequence). CDR3 DNA: TGTGCCACCAGCAGAGAGGGCGGGCAGATGGCCACTGAAGCTTTCTTT. Its translation is CATSREGGQMATEAFF.

In its sample, this clone was seen once. The chain employs TRBV27 and TRBJ2-1; 8 positions agree with TRBD1. CDR3 length: 16 residues. The V gene's germline CDR1 is MNHEY and CDR2 SMNVEV (reference sequence). J lost 5 bases, V lost 5 bases, and 11 bases had no gene match. Here the CDR3 reads CASSLRTGGIHNEQFF. The CDR3 DNA sequence: TGTGCCAGCAGTCTTCGCACAGGGGGGATTCACAATGAGCAGTTCTTC.

The chain couples TRBV11-2 to TRBJ2-7; tentative D call: TRBD1 (6 bases). Germline lookup yields CDR1 SGHAT and CDR2 FQNNGV. V lost 0 bases, J lost 3 bases, and 12 bases lay in between. The CDR3 totals 15 residues. The CDR3 DNA follows: TGTGCCAGCAGCTTAGAGGTGGGACAAATCTACGAGCAGTACTTC. Translating it yields CASSLEVGQIYEQYF.

The chain recombines TRBV7-2 with TRBJ2-3; TRBD1 is a possible D gene (5 bases). The CDR3 totals 15 residues. Germline values: CDR1 SGHTA, CDR2 FQGNSA. The V end lost 1 base, the J end lost 5 bases, and 13 bases lay between the germline ends. This CDR3 is CASSLDGQGRDTQYF. Written as DNA, the CDR3 is TGTGCCAGCAGCTTAGATGGTCAGGGCAGAGATACGCAGTATTTT.